This TCR beta chain was sequenced in a study of CD8+ T cells in alopecia areata. Points from the study as a whole: Tofacitinib yielded significantly lower scalp clonality and fewer expanded CD8+ clones among the top 100. Normal skin contains resident alphabeta T cells, and these are also sequenced in scalp samples. Patients shared TCRs less clearly than mice did, possibly for HLA-related reasons.

Germline CDR1 is SGHTA and CDR2 is FQGTGA. V lost 5 bases to trimming and J lost 0 bases, with 11 bases between them. This CDR3 is 14 amino acids long. Indicated treatment: oral pan-JAK inhibitor, 5-10 mg twice daily. Note on this clone: What it binds is unknown.

In each case, RNA was isolated and then reverse transcribed into cDNA as the sequencing template. The method was immunoSEQ multiplex PCR; TCRdb's version includes in-frame clones alone and lacks a portion of them. The data contain about 210,000 clones, about 50% of them singletons. The rearrangement links TRBV7-3 to TRBJ2-7, with a weak D call TRBD2 (5 bases). This specimen consisted of CD4+ T cells sorted from blood, obtained at week 4, from a patient treated with tofacitinib. This receptor was identified in a human donor with alopecia areata. The CDR3 sequence is CASSREGPSYEQYF. The CDR3 DNA sequence: TGTGCCAGCAGCCGTGAGGGCCCCTCCTACGAGCAGTACTTC.